This TCR beta chain was recovered during a study of identical twins (TCRdb year 2016). Study-level background: TCR alpha and beta repertoires from monozygotic twins, unrelated adults of various ages and cord blood were deep-sequenced to test whether fetal clonotypes persist. Replicate twin experiments were performed at different times using different library preparation protocols to rule out contamination.

The CDR3 measures 17 amino acids from cysteine to phenylalanine. Only CDR3 DNA is held: 51 bases, read in frame from base 1. Looking up the germline V gene yields CDR1 SGHAT and CDR2 FQNNGV. The V end loses 5 bases and the J end loses 4 bases, and a stretch of 21 bases separates them. Concerning this clonotype: Its antigen remains undetermined. Per-base qualities were not stored, and no clone one base away is much larger.

The paper's findings and limits, for the study overall: Zero-insertion analyses could be partly confounded by invariant T cells such as MAIT and iNKT, though diverse VJ usage argued against such confounding for most clonotypes. The excess sharing between twins in beta out-of-frame sequences was weaker because fewer shared sequences reduced the signal-to-noise ratio. Out-of-frame TCR alpha sharing in monozygotic twins was systematically underestimated by recombination models, whereas sharing between unrelated individuals was in agreement with the recombination models. Fewer insertions were carried by abundant cord blood beta clonotypes; a weaker similar trend was observed in young adult naive repertoires, while no such trend was observed in memory repertoires. Because the same donors could not be followed over many years, conclusions were based on cross-sectional statistical analysis. Out-of-frame TCR alpha sequences shared between twins showed an excess of low generation-probability sequences compared with coincidental sharing between unrelated individuals.

Libraries were prepared through 5' RACE. The sequencing machine was an Illumina HiSeq 2000. Template switching introduced a universal primer binding site; the final cDNA contained a unique molecular identifier, enabling accurate counting of TCR cDNA molecules. First-strand cDNA for TCR alpha and beta chains was synthesized from specific primers in the conserved constant-segment region. To control for contamination, each cDNA library was double barcoded with a SMART-Mk sample barcode plus Illumina barcodes. TruSeq adapter sequences, together with Illumina sample barcodes, were added in two successive PCR steps. Sequencing of the TCR alpha and beta cDNA libraries was done on the Illumina HiSeq platform using custom primers. As for the authors' bioinformatics: MiGEC was used to process raw reads and extract unique molecular identifiers, and MiXCR was used to find CDR3 positions. For each individual, recombination models were inferred using an EM algorithm with the repgenHMM and IGoR tools. Shared clonotypes were analyzed with the tcR package in R, and sharing was normalized by the product of cloneset sizes. To study raw recombination free of thymic and clonal selection effects, out-of-frame nonproductive sequences were analyzed. TCRdb ran its own pipeline on the public reads, namely fastp trimming at Q25 and MiXCR clone calling, and kept in-frame beta chains. One record per CDR3 amino acid sequence lists the most common genes and DNA. V and J calls and clone size were set by TCRdb, not the authors. The sample table contains about 1.7 million distinct CDR3 sequences; only one count was recorded for 25% to 35% of them. Approximately 0.25% of the sample belongs to the ten largest clones.

Only healthy Caucasian donors were included. The sample comprised cord blood. The rearrangement joined TRBV11-2 to TRBJ2-1, with the D gene not clear enough to name. The TCR was taken from a newborn girl in good health. Here is the DNA: TGTGCCAGCAGCCTGTCCCGCCTAGATCATCGGTACAATGAGCAGTTCTTC. This codes for CASSLSRLDHRYNEQFF. The reference TRBV11-2 and TRBJ2-1 proteins fill in what lies around the CDR3, so the full variable domain reads EAGVAQSPRYKIIEKRQSVAFWCNPISGHATLYWYQQILGQGPKLLIQFQNNGVVDDSQLPKDRFSAERLKGVDSTLKIQPAKLEDSAVYLCASSLSRLDHRYNEQFFGPGTRLTVL.